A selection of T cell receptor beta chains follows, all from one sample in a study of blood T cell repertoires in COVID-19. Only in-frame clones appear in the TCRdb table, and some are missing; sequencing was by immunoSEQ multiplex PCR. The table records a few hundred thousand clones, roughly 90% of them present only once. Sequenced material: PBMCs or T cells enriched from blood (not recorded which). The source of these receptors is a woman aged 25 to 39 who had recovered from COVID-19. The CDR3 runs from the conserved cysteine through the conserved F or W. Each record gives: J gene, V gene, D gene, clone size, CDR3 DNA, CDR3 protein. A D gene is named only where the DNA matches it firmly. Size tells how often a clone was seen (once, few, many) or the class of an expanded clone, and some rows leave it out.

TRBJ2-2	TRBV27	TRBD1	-	TGTGCCAGCTCCCACCAGAAGACAGGGTGGAACACCGGGGAGCTGTTTTTT	CASSHQKTGWNTGELFF
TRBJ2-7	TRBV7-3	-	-	TGTGCCAGCAGCCCCTTCGGCGCCCAGGGCGAGCAGTACTTC	CASSPFGAQGEQYF
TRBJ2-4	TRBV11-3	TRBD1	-	TGTGCCAGCAGCTTACAAGCGTCGAACCAGGGGACAGGAAACATTCAGTACTTC	CASSLQASNQGTGNIQYF
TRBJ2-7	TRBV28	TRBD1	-	TGTGCCAGCCCACAGACAGGGCCGTACGAGCAGTACTTC	CASPQTGPYEQYF
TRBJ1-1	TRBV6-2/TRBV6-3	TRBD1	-	TGTGCCAGCAGTCCATTCGGACAGGGGATGTTGGTTGGAAACACTGAAGCTTTCTTT	CASSPFGQGMLVGNTEAFF
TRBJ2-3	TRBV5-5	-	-	TGTGCCAGCAGCTTGGTCGGCGGAGACGGGGGTACGCAGTATTTT	CASSLVGGDGGTQYF
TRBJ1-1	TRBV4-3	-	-	TGCGCCAGCAGCCAAGACCGACCGACAGCTGAGGACACTGAAGCTTTCTTT	CASSQDRPTAEDTEAFF
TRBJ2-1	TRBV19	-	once	TGTGCCAGTAGCCAGCCCCCGGGTTATGCCTACAATGAGCAGTTCTTC	CASSQPPGYAYNEQFF
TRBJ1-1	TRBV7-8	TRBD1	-	TGTGCCAGCAGCTCCGGACAGGGTCGGAGAGCTTTCTTT	CASSSGQGRRAFF
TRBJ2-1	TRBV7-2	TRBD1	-	TGTGCCAGCAGCTTACTGCGAGGGACAGGGGGAATCAATGAGCAGTTCTTC	CASSLLRGTGGINEQFF
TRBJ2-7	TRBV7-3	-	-	TGTGCCAGCAGCTTAGGTTCTGGAGAAACCTACGAGCAGTACTTC	CASSLGSGETYEQYF
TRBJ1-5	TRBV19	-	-	TGTGCCAGTAGCTCAACTGCGCGAGCCTTCGTTCAGCCCCAGCATTTT	CASSSTARAFVQPQHF
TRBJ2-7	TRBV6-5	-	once	TGTGCCAGCAGCCTTACGGTCGGGGTCCCCTACGAGCAGTACTTC	CASSLTVGVPYEQYF
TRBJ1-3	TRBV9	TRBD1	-	TGTGCCAGCAGCGCAGACAGGGTTGTTGGAAACACCATATATTTT	CASSADRVVGNTIYF
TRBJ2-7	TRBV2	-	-	TGTGCCAGCAGTGACTTGACAGAGCTCGAGCAGTACTTC	CASSDLTELEQYF
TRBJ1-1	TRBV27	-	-	TGTGCCAGCAGTTTGACACTCCACACTGAAGCTTTCTTT	CASSLTLHTEAFF
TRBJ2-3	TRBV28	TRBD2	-	TGTGCCAGCCTAGGTCGTCGGACTAGCGGGGGATCCACAGATACGCAGTATTTT	CASLGRRTSGGSTDTQYF
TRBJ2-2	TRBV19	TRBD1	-	TGTGCCAGTAGCCCATACAGGGGGCGACCCCCCGGGGAGCTGTTTTTT	CASSPYRGRPPGELFF
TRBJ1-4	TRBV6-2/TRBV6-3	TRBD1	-	TGTGCCAGCAGTTCGAAAAGGGACAGAGCAACTAATGAAAAACTGTTTTTT	CASSSKRDRATNEKLFF
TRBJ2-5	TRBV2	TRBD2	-	TGTGCCAGCAGGTTAGCGGGAGGTCCCGTCAACTTC	CASRLAGGPVNF
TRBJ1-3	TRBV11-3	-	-	TGTGCCAGCAGCTTAGAGGGCGGGATGGGCGAACGAGCCACTGGAAACACCATATATTTT	CASSLEGGMGERATGNTIYF
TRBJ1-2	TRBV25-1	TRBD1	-	TGTGCCAGCAGTGAATTAGGGACAGGGGTGGACTATGGCTACACCTTC	CASSELGTGVDYGYTF
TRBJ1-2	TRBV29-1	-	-	TGCAGCGTTGAAGGCGGGTCCTCCGAATCCGGCTACACCTTC	CSVEGGSSESGYTF
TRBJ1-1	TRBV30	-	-	TGTGCCTGGAGTGTACTTCAGGGGAACACTGAAGCTTTCTTT	CAWSVLQGNTEAFF